One and the same sample provided the 26 T cell receptor beta chains below, sequenced in a study of CD8+ T cells in alopecia areata. Reverse transcription of extracted RNA yielded cDNA, which provided the sequencing template. Repertoires were generated with immunoSEQ multiplex PCR, while TCRdb's copy carries only in-frame clones and drops some. The table lists some 130,000 clones, around 49% of them singletons, with roughly a sixth in the top ten. Material: CD8+ T cells sorted from blood, obtained at week 0. These receptors all come from a human donor with alopecia areata.

This clone was seen only a few times. CDR3 sequence: CASSPSGGDEQYF. The CDR3 DNA follows: TGTGCCAGCAGCCCTAGCGGGGGTGACGAGCAGTACTTC. This rearrangement joins TRBV7-3 to TRBJ2-7; 10 nucleotides line up with TRBD2. The CDR3 runs 13 residues. Looked up from germline, CDR1 is SGHTA and CDR2 is FQGTGA. With V trimmed by 5 bases and J by 5 bases, 3 bases remained unmatched. Variable domain in full (rest from reference TRBV7-3 and TRBJ2-7): GAGVSQTPSNKVTEKGKYVELRCDPISGHTALYWYRQSLGQGPEFLIYFQGTGAADDSGLPNDRFFAVRPEGSVSTLKIQRTERGDSAVYLCASSPSGGDEQYFGPGTRLTVT.

V usage is TRBV27 and J usage is TRBJ1-5, with 9 nucleotides matching TRBD1. Germline CDR1 reads MNHEY; CDR2 reads SMNVEV (reference sequence). V gave up 1 base and J gave up 3 bases; unmatched junction bases: 7. This CDR3 contains 17 residues. DNA for the CDR3: TGTGCCAGCAGTTTATTTTCCGGGACAGGGATCAATCAGCCCCAGCATTTT. Translating gives CASSLFSGTGINQPQHF.

The V and J genes are TRBV11-2 and TRBJ1-1, with unresolved D. V dropped 7 bases and J dropped 4 bases, with 16 bases sitting between them. Germline-derived CDR1 and CDR2 are SGHAT and FQNNGV. The CDR3 is 14 amino acids. CDR3 bases: TGTGCCAGCAACCTGGGAGGGTTCGGCACTGAAGCTTTCTTT. Translated: CASNLGGFGTEAFF.

In its sample, this clone was seen a few times. This chain connects TRBV29-1 to TRBJ2-1; D unresolved. The CDR3 length is 11 residues. Germline assignment: CDR1 SQVTM and CDR2 ANQGSEA. Trimming stripped 7 bases from V and 2 bases from J, with 6 bases between. The CDR3 sequence is CSATAYNEQFF. In nucleotides, the CDR3 is TGCAGCGCTACAGCCTACAATGAGCAGTTCTTC.

The chain carries TRBV5-1 and TRBJ2-5, with TRBD1 identical over 8 bases. There are 15 residues in the CDR3. J gave up 1 base and V 3 bases, and 5 bases lay outside the gene matches. Per the germline V gene, CDR1 is SGHRS and CDR2 is YFSETQ. The CDR3 region is CASSSNRGAQETQYF. The CDR3 DNA is TGCGCCAGCAGCTCTAACAGGGGGGCCCAAGAGACCCAGTACTTC.

The V call is TRBV30, the J call TRBJ2-7; TRBD1 or TRBD2 may be the D gene (5 bases each). V was pared by 2 bases and J by 4 bases, with 18 bases between. This CDR3 has 15 amino acids. CDR1 is GTSNPN and CDR2 is SVGIG in the germline V gene (reference sequence). This CDR3 reads CAWSLAGHSLYEQYF. CDR3 in DNA: TGTGCCTGGAGTCTAGCAGGACATTCTTTGTACGAGCAGTACTTC.

This clone was observed once. The chain carries TRBV13 and TRBJ2-7, with 7 bases lining up with TRBD2. The CDR3 length is 14 residues. Germline V lookup: CDR1 PRHDT, CDR2 FYEKMQ (reference sequence). Trimming cost V 4 bases and J 0 bases; bases outside gene matches: 3. CDR3 region: CASSSAGDSYEQYF. CDR3 nucleotides: TGTGCCAGCAGCTCGGCGGGGGACTCCTACGAGCAGTACTTC.

This chain links TRBV15 with TRBJ1-1; no clear D gene. Germline values: CDR1 LNHNV, CDR2 YYDKDF (reference sequence). V lost 3 bases to trimming and J lost 1 base, with 6 bases between them. The CDR3 consists of 13 residues. Here the CDR3 reads CATSSLRNTEAFF. For the CDR3, the DNA is TGTGCCACCAGCAGTTTAAGGAACACTGAAGCTTTCTTT.

This chain connects TRBV6-5 to TRBJ2-5; D may be TRBD1 or TRBD2 (5 bases each). CDR1 MNHEY and CDR2 SVGAGI come from the germline V gene. V lost 10 bases and J lost 2, with 20 bases in between. There are 15 residues in the CDR3. The CDR3 DNA follows: TGTGCCACCAAGGGTAGCGTGGGGCATCAAGAGACCCAGTACTTC. Translation gives CATKGSVGHQETQYF.

The gene calls are TRBV7-9 and TRBJ2-2, with D perhaps matching TRBD1 or TRBD2 (5 bases each). The V gene lost 6 bases and the J gene lost 5 bases, with 19 bases spanning the gap. The germline V gene has CDR1 SEHNR and CDR2 FQNEAQ (reference sequence). The CDR3 totals 16 residues. CDR3 in amino acids: CASRYTGAKRTGELFF. The CDR3 nucleotides are TGTGCCAGCAGATACACCGGGGCAAAGAGGACCGGGGAGCTGTTTTTT.

This clone was recorded a few times. The rearrangement uses TRBV2 and TRBJ2-7, with 12 positions matching TRBD1. The ends lost 5 bases at V and 5 bases at J; junction bases unmatched: 7. The CDR3 is 15 amino acids. Per the germline V gene, CDR1 is SNHLY and CDR2 is FYNNEI. CDR3 sequence: CASSTTGQGADEQYF. CDR3 bases: TGTGCCAGCAGTACGACGGGACAGGGGGCGGACGAGCAGTACTTC.

This clone came up a few times. The gene calls are TRBV19 and TRBJ1-2, with 7 bases matching TRBD1. The CDR3 totals 15 residues. With V trimmed by 3 bases and J by 1 base, 5 bases remained unmatched. Germline V gene sequence: CDR1 LNHDA, CDR2 SQIVND (reference sequence). The CDR3 DNA reads TGTGCCAGTAGTATCCGAGACAGGGTTAACTATGGCTACACCTTC. Amino acids: CASSIRDRVNYGYTF.

V and J are TRBV6-5 and TRBJ1-1, with 7 positions matching TRBD1. Per germline, CDR1 MNHEY and CDR2 SVGAGI. V lost 2 bases to trimming and J lost 3 bases; unmatched junction nucleotides: 6. The CDR3 runs to 15 residues. CDR3 amino acids: CASSYRSGGYTEAFF. In nucleotides, the CDR3 is TGTGCCAGCAGTTACAGATCAGGGGGTTACACTGAAGCTTTCTTT.

There are a few counts of this clone. The chain joins TRBV7-2 to TRBJ2-5, with D hard to call. Germline V CDR1 and CDR2: SGHTA, FQGNSA. CDR3 length: 13 amino acids. V lost 1 base, J lost 4 bases, and 7 bases lay in between. CDR3 loop: CASSLELGETQYF. In nucleotides, the CDR3 is TGTGCCAGCAGCTTAGAACTGGGAGAGACCCAGTACTTC.

This clone turned up a few times. The chain combines TRBV9 with TRBJ2-2; D not resolved. The CDR3 contains 16 residues. V dropped 4 bases and J dropped 0 bases, with 13 bases sitting between them. CDR1 is SGDLS and CDR2 is YYNGEE in the germline V gene. CDR3: CASSPTSISNTGELFF. The CDR3 bases are TGTGCCAGCAGCCCGACAAGTATTTCGAACACCGGGGAGCTGTTTTTT. Combining the CDR3 with reference TRBV9 and TRBJ2-2 gives the whole variable domain DSGVTQTPKHLITATGQRVTLRCSPRSGDLSVYWYQQSLDQGLQFLIQYYNGEERAKGNILERFSAQQFPDLHSELNLSSLELGDSALYFCASSPTSISNTGELFFGEGSRLTVL.

This clone has a handful of counts. The V gene is TRBV6-6, the J gene TRBJ2-5; a weak D match, TRBD1 (5 bases). V was trimmed by 2 bases and J by 5 bases, leaving 9 bases between them. The germline CDR1 and CDR2 sequences are MNHNY and SVGAGI (reference sequence). CDR3 length: 13 residues. The CDR3 reads CASSYGSGETQYF. The CDR3 coding sequence is TGTGCCAGCAGTTACGGCTCAGGGGAGACCCAGTACTTC.

This clone has a handful of counts. The chain combines TRBV7-9 with TRBJ2-1, with unresolved D. The CDR3 contains 15 residues. Germline V CDR1 and CDR2: SEHNR, FQNEAQ (reference sequence). With 8 bases removed from V and 6 bases from J, the gap between germline ends came to 20 bases. The CDR3, as DNA: TGTGCCAGCCTTCCCAAACGGCGGCCAAGCAATGAGCAGTTCTTC. Protein product: CASLPKRRPSNEQFF.

The rearrangement links TRBV18 to TRBJ2-5; D is possibly TRBD1 (6 bases). The DNA end lines up better with TRBJ2-7; the J call may be wrong. The length of the CDR3 is 13 residues. Germline V CDR1 and CDR2: KGHSH, LQKENI. CDR3 nucleotide sequence: TGTGCCAGCTCACCTCCAACAGGGTACGAGCAGTACTTC. Its translation is CASSPPTGYEQYF.

This chain links TRBV5-6 with TRBJ1-6; perhaps TRBD1 as D (6 bases). The V end lost 4 bases, the J end lost 8 bases, and 25 bases lay between the germline ends. Germline V gives CDR1 SGHDT, CDR2 YYEEEE. The CDR3 extends over 18 amino acids. CDR3 sequence (DNA): TGTGCCAGCAGCCTGGGCGAGGGACACCAAAGAGGGGATTCACCCCTCCACTTT. Protein sequence: CASSLGEGHQRGDSPLHF.

About this clone: A read error may produce the germline difference seen at one junction end. CDR3 protein: CSVMGASNEKLFF. In DNA form, the CDR3 reads TGCAGCGTGATGGGGGCGTCTAACGAAAAACTGTTTTTT. The chain employs TRBV29-1 and TRBJ1-4; tentative D call: TRBD1 (6 bases). CDR3 size: 13 residues. Germline-derived CDR1 and CDR2 are SQVTM and ANQGSEA.

The chain couples TRBV5-1 to TRBJ1-2, with a possible D match to TRBD1 (6 bases). Germline CDR1 and CDR2: SGHRS and YFSETQ. V was shortened by 4 bases and J by 8 bases, with 18 bases between the two germline ends. The CDR3 is 14 amino acids. The CDR3 DNA sequence: TGCGCCAGCAGCCCAAGGGGGGCACTGGGAGGCTACACCTTC. As protein: CASSPRGALGGYTF. The full variable domain, in which reference TRBV5-1 and TRBJ1-2 provide the parts outside the CDR3, is KAGVTQTPRYLIKTRGQQVTLSCSPISGHRSVSWYQQTPGQGLQFLFEYFSETQRNKGNFPGRFSGRQFSNSRSEMNVSTLELGDSALYLCASSPRGALGGYTFGSGTRLTVV.

This clone was observed a single time. The V gene is TRBV9, the J gene TRBJ2-7, with TRBD2 identical over 8 bases. The CDR3 runs to 14 residues. J was trimmed by 3 bases and V by 3 bases; bases with no gene match: 5. Germline CDR1 SGDLS, CDR2 YYNGEE. The CDR3 sequence is CASSAGGDGYEQYF. The CDR3 DNA sequence: TGTGCCAGCAGCGCGGGAGGGGACGGCTACGAGCAGTACTTC.

This chain links TRBV5-6 with TRBJ1-2; maybe TRBD1 (6 bases). The CDR3 runs 15 residues. V was cut by 4 bases and J by 8 bases, with 21 bases left in between. Germline V gives CDR1 SGHDT, CDR2 YYEEEE. The CDR3 loop reads CASSVSGGGASGYTF. The CDR3 DNA reads TGTGCCAGCAGCGTATCAGGCGGGGGCGCGTCCGGCTACACCTTC.

The CDR3 spells CASSSTGLTYEQYF. For the CDR3, the DNA is TGTGCCAGTAGTTCCACAGGGCTGACCTACGAGCAGTACTTC. The chain employs TRBV19 and TRBJ2-7, with a tentative D call TRBD1 (6 bases). V lost 5 bases to trimming and J lost 2 bases, with 13 bases between them. Germline lookup yields CDR1 LNHDA and CDR2 SQIVND (reference sequence). The CDR3 spans 14 residues.

The V gene is TRBV30, the J gene TRBJ2-3; 10 nucleotides match TRBD1. With V trimmed by 8 bases and J by 0 bases, 14 bases remained unmatched. The CDR3 consists of 17 residues. Germline CDR1 reads GTSNPN; CDR2 reads SVGIG (reference sequence). CDR3 nucleotides: TGTGCCGGGGGACAGGGGAGGTGGCTCTCTAGCACAGATACGCAGTATTTT. Amino acids: CAGGQGRWLSSTDTQYF.

This clone was seen once. V and J are TRBV4-1 and TRBJ2-7; TRBD2 might be the D (7 bases). This CDR3 spans 15 amino acids. Germline CDR1 reads MGHRA; CDR2 reads YSYEKL. Trimming removed 3 bases at V and 2 bases at J, with 14 bases between. The CDR3 DNA sequence: TGCGCCAGCAGCCACCGTAGGGGGGGAGCCTACGAGCAGTACTTC. Translation: CASSHRRGGAYEQYF.